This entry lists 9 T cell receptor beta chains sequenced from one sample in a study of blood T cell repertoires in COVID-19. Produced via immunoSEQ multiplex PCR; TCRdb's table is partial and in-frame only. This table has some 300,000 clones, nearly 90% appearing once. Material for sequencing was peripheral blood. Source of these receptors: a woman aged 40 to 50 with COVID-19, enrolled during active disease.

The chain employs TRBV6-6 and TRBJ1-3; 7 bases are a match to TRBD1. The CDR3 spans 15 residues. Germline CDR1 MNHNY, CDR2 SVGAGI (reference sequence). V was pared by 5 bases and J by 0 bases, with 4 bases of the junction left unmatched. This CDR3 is CASSTYRGSGNTIYF. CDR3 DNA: TGTGCCAGCAGTACGTACAGGGGCTCTGGAAACACCATATATTTT.

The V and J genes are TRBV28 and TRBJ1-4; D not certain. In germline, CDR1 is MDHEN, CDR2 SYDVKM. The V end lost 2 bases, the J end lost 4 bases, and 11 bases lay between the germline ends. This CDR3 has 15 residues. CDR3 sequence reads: CASSLEAYHNEKLFF. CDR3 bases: TGTGCCAGCAGTTTAGAGGCCTATCATAATGAAAAACTGTTTTTT.

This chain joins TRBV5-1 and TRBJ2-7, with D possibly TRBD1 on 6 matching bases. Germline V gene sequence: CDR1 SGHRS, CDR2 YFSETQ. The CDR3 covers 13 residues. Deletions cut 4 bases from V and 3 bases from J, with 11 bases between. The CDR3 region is CASSQGTSYEQYF. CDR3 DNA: TGCGCCAGCAGCCAGGGGACCAGCTACGAGCAGTACTTC.

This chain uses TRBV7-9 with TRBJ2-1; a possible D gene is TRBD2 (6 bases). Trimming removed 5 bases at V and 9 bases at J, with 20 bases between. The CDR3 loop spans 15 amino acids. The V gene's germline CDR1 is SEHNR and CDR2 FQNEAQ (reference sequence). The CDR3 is CASSRPGRGIGEQFF. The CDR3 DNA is TGTGCCAGCAGCCGCCCTGGGCGGGGTATCGGTGAGCAGTTCTTC.

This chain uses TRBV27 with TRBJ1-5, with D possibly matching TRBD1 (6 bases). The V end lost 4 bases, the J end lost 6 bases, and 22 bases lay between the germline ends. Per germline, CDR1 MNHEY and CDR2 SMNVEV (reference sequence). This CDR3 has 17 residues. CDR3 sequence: CASSWLARGARGQPQHF. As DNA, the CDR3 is TGTGCCAGCAGTTGGCTCGCCCGGGGGGCACGCGGTCAGCCCCAGCATTTT.

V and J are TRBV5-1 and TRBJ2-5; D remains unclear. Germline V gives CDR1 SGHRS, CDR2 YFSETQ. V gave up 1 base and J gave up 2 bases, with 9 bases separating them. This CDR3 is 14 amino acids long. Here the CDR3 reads CASSLRGVQETQYF. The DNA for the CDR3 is TGCGCCAGCAGCTTGAGAGGTGTACAAGAGACCCAGTACTTC.

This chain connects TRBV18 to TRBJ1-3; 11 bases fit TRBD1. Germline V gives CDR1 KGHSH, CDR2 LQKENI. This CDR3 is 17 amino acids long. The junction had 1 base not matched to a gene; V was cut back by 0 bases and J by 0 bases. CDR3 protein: CASSPPGTGGSGNTIYF. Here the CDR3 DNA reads TGTGCCAGCTCACCACCGGGGACAGGGGGCTCTGGAAACACCATATATTTT.

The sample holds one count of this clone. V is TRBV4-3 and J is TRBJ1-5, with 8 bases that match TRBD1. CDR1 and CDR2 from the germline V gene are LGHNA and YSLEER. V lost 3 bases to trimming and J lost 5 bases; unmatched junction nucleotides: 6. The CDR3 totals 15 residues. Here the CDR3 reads CASSHRSTGDQPQHF. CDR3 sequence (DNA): TGCGCCAGCAGCCACCGATCGACAGGGGATCAGCCCCAGCATTTT.

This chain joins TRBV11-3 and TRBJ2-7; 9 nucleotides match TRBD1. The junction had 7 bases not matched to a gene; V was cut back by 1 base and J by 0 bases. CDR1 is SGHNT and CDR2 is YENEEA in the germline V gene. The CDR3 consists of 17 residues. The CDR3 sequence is CASSLASTGGLSYEQYF. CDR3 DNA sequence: TGTGCCAGCAGCTTAGCATCCACAGGGGGCCTCTCCTACGAGCAGTACTTC.